This passage covers 4 T cell receptor beta chains from one sample sequenced in a study of OX40 agonist ivuxolimab in advanced cancers. Here immunoSEQ multiplex PCR was the method, and the copy in TCRdb shows in-frame clones only, minus some. The table has some 50,000 clones, 70% to 90% seen once; the top ten hold roughly 13%. This specimen consisted of CD4+ or CD8+ T cells sorted from blood, obtained in a trial of the OX40 agonist ivuxolimab. These receptors all stem from an adult with an advanced solid tumor such as melanoma, head and neck, liver or kidney cancer.

The chain links TRBV10-3 to TRBJ2-1; D may be TRBD1 or TRBD2 (6 bases each). The CDR3 is 15 residues long. Trimming left V 3 bases short and J 0 bases short, with 9 bases between. The germline V gene has CDR1 ENHRY and CDR2 SYGVKD. The CDR3 here is CAISEGGNSYNEQFF. For the CDR3, the DNA is TGTGCCATCAGTGAAGGGGGGAACTCCTACAATGAGCAGTTCTTC.

This clone was seen a handful of times. V usage is TRBV18 and J usage is TRBJ1-1, with D possibly matching TRBD1 (5 bases). This CDR3 contains 15 residues. Trimming removed 4 bases at V and 5 bases at J, with 17 bases between. CDR1 and CDR2 from the germline V gene are KGHSH and LQKENI. CDR3 in DNA: TGTGCCAGCTCACTTCAGGGATTGGGGACTACTGAAGCTTTCTTT. Its protein product is CASSLQGLGTTEAFF.

V gene TRBV4-1 combines with J gene TRBJ2-3; perhaps TRBD2 as D (6 bases). V was shortened by 0 bases and J by 6 bases, with 10 bases between the two germline ends. Germline V gene sequence: CDR1 MGHRA, CDR2 YSYEKL. The CDR3 consists of 14 residues. For the CDR3, the DNA is TGCGCCAGCAGCCAAGACCAGGGAGGCGATACGCAGTATTTT. Translation: CASSQDQGGDTQYF.

The chain employs TRBV21-1 and TRBJ2-7; the tabulated D call, TRBD1, remains unverified against the DNA. TRBV21-1 is a recognized pseudogene. This CDR3 comprises 14 residues. Written as DNA, the CDR3 is TGTGCCAGCAGGAGACAGGAGAACTCCTACGAGCAGTACTTC. Residues: CASRRQENSYEQYF.